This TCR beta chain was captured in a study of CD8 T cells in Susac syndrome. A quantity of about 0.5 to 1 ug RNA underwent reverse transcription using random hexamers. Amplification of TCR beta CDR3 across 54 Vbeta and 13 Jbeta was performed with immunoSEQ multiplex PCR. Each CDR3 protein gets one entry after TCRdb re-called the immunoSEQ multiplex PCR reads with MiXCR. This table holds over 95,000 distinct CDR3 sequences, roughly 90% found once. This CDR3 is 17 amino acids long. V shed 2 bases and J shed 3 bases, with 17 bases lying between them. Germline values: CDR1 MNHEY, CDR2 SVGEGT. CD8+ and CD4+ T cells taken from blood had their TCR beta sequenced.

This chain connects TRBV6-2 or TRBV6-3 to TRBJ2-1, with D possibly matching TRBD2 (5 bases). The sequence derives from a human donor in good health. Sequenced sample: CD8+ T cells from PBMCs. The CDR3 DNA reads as TGTGCCAGCAGTTACGCCCCCGGGAAGGCCTACTACAATGAGCAGTTCTTC. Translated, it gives CASSYAPGKAYYNEQFF.